This passage covers 20 T cell receptor beta chains from one sample sequenced in a study of T-cell memory formation after mild COVID-19. TCRdb used MiXCR to reprocess the 5' RACE reads, holding one entry per CDR3 protein. This table holds about 15,000 distinct CDR3 sequences, approximately 23% found once. The sample taken for sequencing was PBMCs or a T cell subset sorted from them (not recorded which). These receptors all come from a man aged 18 to 30 who had mild COVID-19 (a few samples of this study predate the infection). Cell type and time point are not known.

The sample holds many counts of this clonotype. The chain links TRBV20-1 to TRBJ1-5; 8 bases agree with TRBD1. The trim removed 5 bases at V and 5 bases at J, leaving 8 bases unmatched. CDR1 and CDR2 (germline): DFQATT, SNEGSKA (reference sequence). The CDR3 runs to 14 residues. The CDR3 bases are TGCAGTGCTCCGTCCCTGGGACAGGATCAGCCCCAGCATTTT. It specifies CSAPSLGQDQPQHF.

The rearrangement links TRBV5-6 to TRBJ1-5; D might be TRBD1 (5 bases). The CDR3 totals 16 residues. Germline CDR1 SGHDT, CDR2 YYEEEE. Trimming removed 4 bases at V and 2 bases at J, with 16 bases between. CDR3 protein: CASSARGVGGNQPQHF. The CDR3 DNA follows: TGTGCCAGCAGCGCCCGGGGGGTTGGGGGCAATCAGCCCCAGCATTTT.

This clonotype was counted a few times. The V call is TRBV4-1, the J call TRBJ2-1, with TRBD2 identical over 9 bases. The J segment lost 7 bases and the V segment lost 4 bases, leaving 11 bases of the junction unmatched. This CDR3 has 16 amino acids. CDR1 is MGHRA, CDR2 YSYEKL, per germline. The CDR3 DNA follows: TGCGCCAGCAGCCCCCCCAGGTGGCGGGGGGGAAATGAGCAGTTCTTC. This sequence encodes CASSPPRWRGGNEQFF.

In its sample, this clonotype was seen many times. This chain joins TRBV4-1 and TRBJ2-7; perhaps TRBD2 as D (5 bases). V lost 0 bases and J lost 3, with 15 bases in between. Germline V gene data show CDR1 as MGHRA and CDR2 as YSYEKL. This CDR3 has 16 amino acids. This CDR3 is CASSQEIGVLDYEQYV. In DNA, the CDR3 is TGCGCCAGCAGCCAAGAGATCGGGGTATTGGACTACGAGCAGTACGTC.

This clonotype has ten or more counts. The chain recombines TRBV5-5 with TRBJ2-7; perhaps TRBD2 as D (5 bases). The CDR3 sequence is 15 residues long. Germline V gives CDR1 SGHKS, CDR2 YYEKEE (reference sequence). V was cut by 4 bases and J by 2 bases, with 16 bases left in between. The CDR3 bases are TGTGCCAGCAGCCCCCATCCAGACGGGACCTACGAGCAGTACTTC. It codes for CASSPHPDGTYEQYF.

The CDR3 sequence: CASSYSVRVETQYF. The CDR3 region has the DNA TGTGCCAGCAGTTACTCGGTCAGGGTGGAGACCCAGTACTTC. J is TRBJ2-5 and V is TRBV6-5, with D maybe TRBD1 (5 bases). The CDR3 is 14 amino acids. The germline V gene encodes CDR1 MNHEY and CDR2 SVGAGI. V lost 0 bases to trimming and J lost 5 bases, with 10 bases between them.

This clonotype was recorded many times. The chain couples TRBV4-3 to TRBJ1-2; unclear D gene. This CDR3 region has 15 residues. Germline loops: CDR1 LGHNA, CDR2 YSLEER. Trimming shortened V by 4 bases and J by 4 bases, and 16 bases separated the two germline ends. The CDR3 DNA follows: TGCGCCAGCAGCCCCATTGTCCTATCTCCCTATGGCTACACCTTC. Its protein is CASSPIVLSPYGYTF.

The J gene is TRBJ1-1, the V gene TRBV6-5; 7 bases match TRBD1. Germline-derived CDR1 and CDR2 are MNHEY and SVGAGI. CDR3 size: 13 residues. Losses at the gene ends were 8 bases for V and 7 bases for J; bases not matched to a gene: 10. In nucleotides, the CDR3 is TGTGCCAGCGGTAGACAGGGACGAGGTGAAGCTTTCTTT. Residues: CASGRQGRGEAFF.

V and J are TRBV29-1 and TRBJ2-3, with D hard to call. This CDR3 has 10 residues. Germline V gene lookup returns CDR1 SQVTM and CDR2 ANQGSEA. V lost 6 bases and J lost 1, with 2 bases in between. The CDR3 nucleotides are TGCAGCGTAGGCACAGATACGCAGTATTTT. The encoded protein is CSVGTDTQYF.

This clonotype was picked up many times. This rearrangement joins TRBV4-3 to TRBJ2-1; 12 bases line up with TRBD2. The germline CDR1 and CDR2 sequences are LGHNA and YSLEER. The V gene end was trimmed by 0 bases and the J gene end by 4 bases; junction bases not matched to a gene: 1. The CDR3 runs to 16 residues. CDR3: CASSQETSGGYNEQFF. CDR3 nucleotide sequence: TGCGCCAGCAGCCAAGAAACTAGCGGGGGGTACAATGAGCAGTTCTTC.

V is TRBV29-1 and J is TRBJ1-1, with TRBD1 matching over 7 bases. This CDR3 region has 14 residues. Germline CDR1 is SQVTM and CDR2 is ANQGSEA. V trimming: 4 bases; J trimming: 4 bases; junction bases outside the gene matches: 9. The CDR3 bases are TGCAGCGTTGTGGGGACAGCCGCGGGCACTGAAGCTTTCTTT. It encodes CSVVGTAAGTEAFF.

At least ten counts were recorded for this clonotype. The CDR3 is CASSPFPHDRGDEQYF. DNA of the CDR3: TGTGCCAGCAGTCCATTCCCCCATGACAGGGGCGACGAGCAGTACTTC. The chain uses TRBV11-2 and TRBJ2-7; 8 nucleotides match TRBD1. J was trimmed by 5 bases and V by 6 bases; bases with no gene match: 15. This CDR3 spans 16 amino acids. Germline V gene data show CDR1 as SGHAT and CDR2 as FQNNGV.

This clonotype was recorded many times. CDR3 region: CATSRDRVAGPNQPQHF. The CDR3 region has the DNA TGTGCCACCAGCAGAGATAGAGTGGCAGGGCCCAATCAGCCCCAGCATTTT. The gene calls are TRBV15 and TRBJ1-5, with D perhaps matching TRBD1 (5 bases). The germline V and J ends were trimmed by 0 bases and 3 bases, with 15 bases remaining between them. The CDR3 has 17 residues. Germline CDR1 LNHNV, CDR2 YYDKDF (reference sequence).

The J gene is TRBJ2-3, the V gene TRBV6-1, with 9 bases matching TRBD2. The CDR3 consists of 15 residues. Germline loops: CDR1 MNHNS, CDR2 SASEGT. The J segment lost 4 bases and the V segment lost 6 bases, leaving 8 bases of the junction unmatched. Here the CDR3 reads CASRALSGGSDTQYF. CDR3 in DNA: TGTGCCAGCAGAGCTCTTAGCGGGGGCTCAGATACGCAGTATTTT.

V usage is TRBV20-1 and J usage is TRBJ1-2, with D unresolved. Germline CDR1 DFQATT, CDR2 SNEGSKA (reference sequence). V was pared by 6 bases and J by 3 bases, with 14 bases between. CDR3 length: 13 amino acids. The CDR3 sequence is CSAAPGQHYGYTF. For the CDR3, the DNA is TGCAGTGCCGCACCCGGGCAGCACTATGGCTACACCTTC.

The V and J genes are TRBV2 and TRBJ1-6; D remains unclear. The CDR3 is made up of 13 amino acids. CDR1 is SNHLY, CDR2 FYNNEI, per germline. V was cut by 8 bases and J by 0 bases, with 5 bases left in between. CDR3 sequence: CASDNSYNSPLHF. As DNA, the CDR3 is TGTGCCAGCGACAACTCCTATAATTCACCCCTCCACTTT.

This clonotype was counted between two and nine times. V is TRBV5-1 and J is TRBJ2-2; perhaps D is TRBD1 or TRBD2 (5 bases each). Trimming took off 1 base at V and 2 bases at J, with 9 bases between the two ends. The CDR3 extends over 15 amino acids. In germline, CDR1 is SGHRS, CDR2 YFSETQ. The DNA of the CDR3 is TGCGCCAGCAGCTTGAAGAGGGGTAACACCGGGGAGCTGTTTTTT. It is translated as CASSLKRGNTGELFF.

This clonotype came up many times. The rearrangement joins TRBV27 to TRBJ1-6; D remains ambiguous. The CDR3 length is 13 residues. CDR1 and CDR2 (germline): MNHEY, SMNVEV (reference sequence). Trimming left V 2 bases short and J 9 bases short, with 8 bases between. The CDR3 reads CASSLTWLSPLHF. CDR3 nucleotides: TGTGCCAGCAGTTTAACGTGGCTTTCACCCCTCCACTTT.

The genes are TRBV4-1 and TRBJ2-7; D is perhaps TRBD1 or TRBD2 (5 bases each). The CDR3 runs to 14 residues. The germline gives CDR1 MGHRA, CDR2 YSYEKL. Trimming took off 3 bases at V and 4 bases at J, with 13 bases between the two ends. Here the CDR3 reads CASSQVLGVYEQYF. In nucleotides, the CDR3 is TGCGCCAGCAGCCAGGTCTTGGGGGTATACGAGCAGTACTTC.

This chain connects TRBV30 to TRBJ2-3; D ambiguous. In germline, CDR1 is GTSNPN, CDR2 SVGIG (reference sequence). The CDR3 contains 12 residues. V shed 0 bases and J shed 2 bases, with 3 bases lying between them. The CDR3 here is CAWSVYTDTQYF. CDR3 DNA sequence: TGTGCCTGGAGTGTATACACAGATACGCAGTATTTT. The entire variable domain, with the rest obtained from reference TRBV30 and TRBJ2-3, is as follows: SQTIHQWPATLVQPVGSPLSLECTVEGTSNPNLYWYRQAAGRGLQLLFYSVGIGQISSEVPQNLSASRPQDRQFILSSKKLLLSDSGFYLCAWSVYTDTQYFGPGTRLTVL.